The 30 T cell receptor beta chains in this list originate from one sample, sequenced in a study of T cells in Graves' hyperthyroidism and ophthalmopathy. The source material, RNA transcripts, was used to amplify TCR beta CDR3 regions. The HTBI set primed first-round TCR CDR3 RT-PCR. Via MiXCR, TCRdb re-called the multiplex PCR reads, giving one row per CDR3 protein. Of approximately 430,000 distinct CDR3 sequences listed, around 16% are singletons. Material: blood. Source of these receptors: a woman aged 18 to 35 with Graves' hyperthyroidism.

This clonotype has a count of ten or more. The chain carries TRBV11-2 and TRBJ2-5; TRBD2 aligns across 8 bases. Trimming took 10 bases from V and 5 from J; bases not matched to a gene: 15. Germline V gives CDR1 SGHAT, CDR2 FQNNGV. CDR3 length: 15 residues. CDR3 in DNA: TGTGCCACCGGGGGGGGAAGGAGTGGTATGGAGACCCAGTACTTC. Translated: CATGGGRSGMETQYF.

This clonotype was counted at least ten times. The chain is built from TRBV2 and TRBJ1-2, with unresolved D. CDR3 length: 15 residues. Looked up from germline, CDR1 is SNHLY and CDR2 is FYNNEI. V was trimmed by 2 bases and J by 1 base, leaving 11 bases between them. The CDR3 spells CASSETWEGNYGYTF. CDR3 DNA: TGTGCCAGCAGTGAAACGTGGGAGGGTAACTATGGCTACACCTTC.

This clonotype was recorded many times. The chain carries TRBV2 and TRBJ2-5; D remains unclear. The CDR3 is 13 residues long. Trimming removed 4 bases at V and 3 bases at J, with 9 bases between. Germline lookup yields CDR1 SNHLY and CDR2 FYNNEI. The CDR3 spells CASSGNREETQYF. The CDR3 region has the DNA TGTGCCAGCAGTGGAAACAGAGAAGAGACCCAGTACTTC.

The chain recombines TRBV19 with TRBJ2-3, with D possibly TRBD2 on 5 matching bases. The CDR3 covers 15 residues. V gave up 5 bases and J gave up 2 bases, with 14 bases separating them. Germline V CDR1 and CDR2: LNHDA, SQIVND (reference sequence). CDR3 loop: CASSPRRVPTDTQYF. CDR3 sequence (DNA): TGTGCCAGTAGTCCCCGGCGGGTTCCCACAGATACGCAGTATTTT. Full variable domain (missing parts from reference TRBV19 and TRBJ2-3): DGGITQSPKYLFRKEGQNVTLSCEQNLNHDAMYWYRQDPGQGLRLIYYSQIVNDFQKGDIAEGYSVSREKKESFPLTVTSAQKNPTAFYLCASSPRRVPTDTQYFGPGTRLTVL.

Ten or more counts support this clonotype. The chain uses TRBV20-1 and TRBJ2-5, with TRBD2 matching over 11 bases. The germline gives CDR1 DFQATT, CDR2 SNEGSKA (reference sequence). The CDR3 contains 15 residues. Trimming cost V 4 bases and J 4 bases; bases outside gene matches: 8. Here the CDR3 reads CSANGLAGLGETQYF. The CDR3 region has the DNA TGCAGTGCTAACGGACTAGCGGGTTTAGGAGAGACCCAGTACTTC.

This clonotype was detected ten times or more. The V gene is TRBV5-1, the J gene TRBJ2-1; 10 nucleotides align to TRBD2. The V segment lost 5 bases and the J segment 3 bases; nucleotides outside the gene matches: 8. Germline V lookup: CDR1 SGHRS, CDR2 YFSETQ. The CDR3 is 16 amino acids. This CDR3 reads CASSPPIAGGYNEQFF. The CDR3 region has the DNA TGCGCCAGCAGTCCACCCATAGCGGGAGGCTACAATGAGCAGTTCTTC.

The J gene is TRBJ1-5, the V gene TRBV4-2; maybe TRBD1 (6 bases). V was shortened by 0 bases and J by 6 bases, with 15 bases between the two germline ends. This CDR3 spans 16 amino acids. The germline gives CDR1 LGHNA, CDR2 YNFKEQ. For the CDR3, the DNA is TGTGCCAGCAGCCAAGATATGAGGGGGTTTGGTCAGCCCCAGCATTTT. It yields the protein CASSQDMRGFGQPQHF.

Ten or more counts support this clonotype. As DNA, the CDR3 is TGCAGTGCTAGAGCGCTGGCTAGCGGGGTATTCGAGACCCAGTACTTC. Translating it yields CSARALASGVFETQYF. J is TRBJ2-5 and V is TRBV20-1, with 9 bases lining up with TRBD2. V shed 1 base and J 5 bases; nucleotides not matched to a gene: 11. The CDR3 is made up of 16 amino acids. Germline V CDR1 and CDR2: DFQATT, SNEGSKA (reference sequence).

This clonotype has ten or more counts. V and J are TRBV6-1 and TRBJ2-7; no clear D. Germline CDR1 reads MNHNS; CDR2 reads SASEGT. The CDR3 is 14 residues long. Trimming removed 9 bases from V and 0 bases from J, with 15 bases in between. The CDR3 spells CASLDASGSYEQYF. The CDR3, as DNA: TGTGCCAGTTTGGATGCTTCGGGCTCCTACGAGCAGTACTTC.

This clonotype was seen a handful of times. V is TRBV5-8 and J is TRBJ1-4; perhaps TRBD1 as D (6 bases). Germline V gene sequence: CDR1 SGHTS, CDR2 YDEGEE. This CDR3 has 16 residues. The V gene lost 4 bases and the J gene lost 4 bases, with 17 bases spanning the gap. The CDR3 bases are TGTGCCAGCAGCCATACCCTACAGGGATTTAATGAAAAACTGTTTTTT. Residues: CASSHTLQGFNEKLFF.

Ten or more counts support this clonotype. This chain connects TRBV12-3 or TRBV12-4 to TRBJ1-2; D unclear. CDR3 length equals 16 residues. Trimming removed 2 bases at V and 6 bases at J, with 19 bases between. The CDR3 reads CASSLPWQTPQHGYTF. CDR3 nucleotide sequence: TGTGCCAGCAGTTTACCTTGGCAGACGCCGCAACATGGCTACACCTTC.

This clonotype appeared many times. This chain joins TRBV14 and TRBJ1-1; 10 nucleotides match TRBD1. The CDR3 loop spans 14 amino acids. The V gene end was trimmed by 4 bases and the J gene end by 7 bases; junction bases not matched to a gene: 6. The germline V gene has CDR1 SGHDN and CDR2 FVKESK. In DNA form, the CDR3 reads TGTGCCAGCAGCCGGGAGGGACAGGGGATTGAAGCTTTCTTT. It yields the protein CASSREGQGIEAFF.

This clonotype was seen a handful of times. One end of the junction varies from germline; a read error may be responsible. The V and J genes are TRBV7-7 and TRBJ2-1, with TRBD2 identical over 8 bases. This CDR3 is built from 16 residues. Germline V gives CDR1 SSHAT, CDR2 FNYEAQ (reference sequence). CDR3 coding DNA: TGTGCTAGCAGCTATCGTCCTAGCGGGCCGGGGAATGAGCAGTTCTTC. As protein: CASSYRPSGPGNEQFF. Combining the CDR3 with reference TRBV7-7 and TRBJ2-1 gives the whole variable domain GAGVSQSPRYKVTKRGQDVTLRCDPISSHATLYWYQQALGQGPEFLTYFNYEAQPDKSGLPSDRFSAERPEGSISTLTIQRTEQRDSAMYRCASSYRPSGPGNEQFFGPGTRLTVL.

This clonotype was observed at least ten times. V and J are TRBV2 and TRBJ2-7; 8 bases line up with TRBD1. The CDR3 totals 15 residues. Losses at the gene ends were 3 bases for V and 1 base for J; bases not matched to a gene: 5. The germline V gene encodes CDR1 SNHLY and CDR2 FYNNEI. Here the CDR3 DNA reads TGTGCCAGCAGTGACCAGGGGGCTCGGTCCTACGAGCAGTACTTC. Protein product: CASSDQGARSYEQYF.

In this sample, this clonotype turned up many times. The chain links TRBV2 to TRBJ2-5; no clear D gene. The CDR3 length is 11 residues. The V gene lost 4 bases and the J gene lost 3 bases, with 3 bases spanning the gap. Per the germline V gene, CDR1 is SNHLY and CDR2 is FYNNEI. For the CDR3, the DNA is TGTGCCAGCAGTGGAGAAGAGACCCAGTACTTC. As protein: CASSGEETQYF.

A note on this clonotype: The junction departs from the called germline gene at one end, perhaps through a read error. The V and J genes are TRBV29-1 and TRBJ1-2; D ambiguous. The CDR3 has 11 residues. CDR1 is SQVTM and CDR2 is ANQGSEA in the germline V gene. The CDR3 nucleotides are TGCAGCACCCCGGTTTCCAAGGCGCTGGCCTTC. Its protein product is CSTPVSKALAF.

Ten or more counts support this clonotype. This sequence joins TRBV11-3 and TRBJ2-1; the D gene is possibly TRBD2 (6 bases). Trimming left V 5 bases short and J 9 bases short, with 23 bases between. CDR1 and CDR2 (germline): SGHNT, YENEEA. The CDR3 spans 16 residues. DNA of the CDR3: TGTGCCAGCAGCCCGGGACTCGGGAACATCTTCGCTGAGCAGTTCTTC. Its protein product is CASSPGLGNIFAEQFF.

This clonotype occurred many times. The rearrangement uses TRBV11-2 and TRBJ2-3, with D perhaps TRBD2 (7 bases). This CDR3 region has 17 residues. Looked up from germline, CDR1 is SGHAT and CDR2 is FQNNGV. V dropped 7 bases and J dropped 2 bases, with 22 bases sitting between them. CDR3 protein: CASTPVVRRGPTDTQYF. CDR3 nucleotides: TGTGCCAGCACCCCAGTCGTAAGGCGGGGGCCCACAGATACGCAGTATTTT.

This chain connects TRBV15 to TRBJ2-2, with D tentatively TRBD2 (5 bases). This CDR3 contains 16 residues. The germline V gene encodes CDR1 LNHNV and CDR2 YYDKDF (reference sequence). The V end lost 0 bases, the J end lost 4 bases, and 12 bases lay between the germline ends. Here the CDR3 reads CATSRDPPGSTGELFF. The CDR3 DNA follows: TGTGCCACCAGCAGAGATCCCCCGGGGAGCACCGGGGAGCTGTTTTTT.

This clonotype was seen only a few times. The V and J genes are TRBV19 and TRBJ2-5, with 7 bases aligning to TRBD1. The V and J ends lost 5 bases and 1 base, in that order; junction bases with no gene match: 10. This CDR3 spans 16 amino acids. In germline, CDR1 is LNHDA, CDR2 SQIVND (reference sequence). The CDR3 region has the DNA TGTGCCAGTAGTCCGTTTGGGACAGCACTCCAAGAGACCCAGTACTTC. It translates to CASSPFGTALQETQYF.

This clonotype was detected once. A single base separates this from a much larger clone, so it may be a read error. The chain uses TRBV20-1 and TRBJ1-6, with 7 bases identical to TRBD1. Germline values: CDR1 DFQATT, CDR2 SNEGSKA (reference sequence). The CDR3 runs 16 residues. The CDR3 spells CSARNPQATGNSPLRF. CDR3 DNA sequence: TGCAGTGCTAGAAATCCTCAAGCGACAGGGAATTCACCCCTCCGCTTT.

This clonotype appeared many times. CDR3 in amino acids: CASSFLGYTQYF. The CDR3 DNA reads TGTGCCAGCAGTTTTCTCGGCTATACCCAGTACTTC. This sequence joins TRBV28 and TRBJ2-5; D not certain. The germline V gene encodes CDR1 MDHEN and CDR2 SYDVKM. V was pared by 3 bases and J by 8 bases, with 10 bases between. The CDR3 has 12 amino acids.

This clonotype was seen a handful of times. The chain is built from TRBV10-1 and TRBJ2-2, with TRBD1 as a possible D gene (5 bases). Germline values: CDR1 WNHNN, CDR2 SYGVQD (reference sequence). V dropped 3 bases and J dropped 0 bases, with 8 bases sitting between them. The CDR3 length is 15 residues. This CDR3 reads CASSESGTNTGELFF. The CDR3 DNA follows: TGCGCCAGCAGTGAATCAGGGACGAACACCGGGGAGCTGTTTTTT.

The rearrangement joins TRBV3-1 to TRBJ1-2; 7 bases agree with TRBD1. J lost 8 bases, V lost 0 bases, and 6 bases had no gene match. The germline V gene has CDR1 LGHDT and CDR2 YNNKEL (reference sequence). The CDR3 is 14 amino acids. The CDR3 region is CASSQDGTVLGYTF. As DNA, the CDR3 is TGTGCCAGCAGCCAAGATGGGACAGTATTAGGCTACACCTTC.

This clonotype was counted at least ten times. The chain uses TRBV24-1 and TRBJ2-1; D perhaps matches TRBD1 (7 bases). The germline gives CDR1 KGHDR, CDR2 SFDVKD. Trimming left V 3 bases short and J 7 bases short, with 24 bases between. The CDR3 totals 18 residues. As DNA, the CDR3 is TGTGCCACCAGTGATGGAGGGGGCCCAGCTAAAGGGCGTAATGAGCAGTTCTTC. Amino acids: CATSDGGGPAKGRNEQFF.

The genes are TRBV7-3 and TRBJ2-6; no reliable D call. This CDR3 is 17 amino acids long. The V gene lost 5 bases and the J gene lost 1 base, with 15 bases spanning the gap. Looked up from germline, CDR1 is SGHTA and CDR2 is FQGTGA. CDR3 protein: CASSLVGYPSGANVLTF. CDR3 coding DNA: TGTGCCAGCAGCCTTGTGGGGTACCCTTCTGGGGCCAACGTCCTGACTTTC.

This clonotype was seen repeatedly, ten times or more. The CDR3 DNA sequence: TGTGCCAGCAGCTCAACGGACAGGGGATCAGGCACTGAAGCTTTCTTT. Translating gives CASSSTDRGSGTEAFF. This rearrangement joins TRBV7-9 to TRBJ1-1; 9 bases line up with TRBD1. V shed 4 bases, J shed 4 bases, and the junction held 10 bases outside the gene matches. The CDR3 runs 16 residues. Germline V lookup: CDR1 SEHNR, CDR2 FQNEAQ (reference sequence).

V gene TRBV5-1 combines with J gene TRBJ2-5; D is possibly TRBD1 (6 bases). Germline V gene data show CDR1 as SGHRS and CDR2 as YFSETQ. The CDR3 totals 18 residues. The V gene lost 7 bases and the J gene lost 4 bases, with 29 bases spanning the gap. CDR3 in amino acids: CASQLLPLVQGRRETQYF. The CDR3 coding sequence is TGCGCCAGCCAACTTCTCCCCCTCGTACAGGGCCGGAGAGAGACCCAGTACTTC.

This clonotype was observed many times. An end of the junction differs from the germline gene, which may be a read error. The chain couples TRBV29-1 to TRBJ2-7; a possible D gene is TRBD1 (5 bases). This CDR3 comprises 15 residues. In germline, CDR1 is SQVTM, CDR2 ANQGSEA. The CDR3 region is CSVYAPGWHSNEQYF. CDR3 DNA: TGCAGCGTTTACGCCCCAGGGTGGCACTCCAACGAGCAGTACTTC.

This clonotype occurred many times. This rearrangement joins TRBV2 to TRBJ2-3; D is ambiguous. Germline CDR1 reads SNHLY; CDR2 reads FYNNEI. This CDR3 is 11 amino acids long. Between the trimmed V and J ends, which lost 7 bases and 4 bases, there was a span of 6 bases. CDR3 sequence: CASNAADTQYF. The CDR3, as DNA: TGTGCCAGCAATGCGGCAGATACGCAGTATTTT. Together with reference TRBV2 and TRBJ2-3, the CDR3 gives the full variable domain: EPEVTQTPSHQVTQMGQEVILRCVPISNHLYFYWYRQILGQKVEFLVSFYNNEISEKSEIFDDQFSVERPDGSNFTLKIRSTKLEDSAMYFCASNAADTQYFGPGTRLTVL.